This entry describes one T cell receptor (beta chain). The ends were cut back, 5 bases at V and 5 bases at J, with 6 bases in the middle. Germline V gene data show CDR1 as KGHSH and CDR2 as LQKENI. The CDR3 is 11 amino acids. The data derive from a study of blood T cell repertoires in COVID-19. Overall study context: Samples of COVID-19 (acute and convalescent) were obtained from the United States, Italy and Spain. Sources were T cells, B-cell-depleted T cells, or PBMCs; the material itself was cDNA or gDNA.

Original processing notes: Estimated nucleated cell counts came from reference gene primer amplification. The assay was immunoSEQ multiplex PCR, and TCRdb's table has in-frame clones only and misses some. V, J and clone size are taken as reported in that table, and D and trimming were inferred from the DNA itself. The sample carries about 59,000 clones, roughly 80% recorded once. The chain has TRBV18 and TRBJ2-5, with a possible D match to TRBD1 (6 bases). The sample was peripheral blood. The receptor comes from a woman in her seventies with acute or convalescent COVID-19. CDR3 sequence: CASSRGETQYF. DNA for the CDR3: TGTGCCAGCTCAAGGGGGGAGACCCAGTACTTC.